The 18 T cell receptor beta chains below come from one sample, sequenced in a study of T cell responses to AZD1222 COVID-19 vaccine. Data came from immunoSEQ multiplex PCR; TCRdb stores just in-frame clones and leaves some out. Here the sample spans more than 85,000 clones, approximately 91% being singletons. The sample in question was peripheral blood, obtained on day 0 of AZD1222 vaccination. All receptors come from an adult in good health.

This chain connects TRBV19 to TRBJ2-1; D call uncertain. The V and J ends lost 4 bases and 8 bases respectively, with 9 bases between them. The CDR3 extends over 12 amino acids. Germline V gene data show CDR1 as LNHDA and CDR2 as SQIVND (reference sequence). The CDR3 coding sequence is TGTGCCAGTAGTACGTTAAGGGATGAGCAGTTCTTC. Translated: CASSTLRDEQFF. Full variable domain (rest looked up from reference TRBV19 and TRBJ2-1): DGGITQSPKYLFRKEGQNVTLSCEQNLNHDAMYWYRQDPGQGLRLIYYSQIVNDFQKGDIAEGYSVSREKKESFPLTVTSAQKNPTAFYLCASSTLRDEQFFGPGTRLTVL.

The gene calls are TRBV5-1 and TRBJ1-2; 8 positions agree with TRBD1. The CDR3 is made up of 14 amino acids. Losses at the gene ends were 0 bases for V and 4 bases for J; bases not matched to a gene: 2. Germline values: CDR1 SGHRS, CDR2 YFSETQ. CDR3 in DNA: TGCGCCAGCAGCTTGGCCACAGGGGGCTATGGCTACACCTTC. Amino acids: CASSLATGGYGYTF.

This clone appeared a single time. The genes are TRBV19 and TRBJ2-2; D uncertain. Germline CDR1 reads LNHDA; CDR2 reads SQIVND (reference sequence). V lost 8 bases and J 2 bases, leaving 9 bases between the germline ends. The CDR3 covers 13 residues. The CDR3 sequence: CASEMRNTGELFF. The CDR3 nucleotides read TGTGCCAGTGAGATGCGTAACACCGGGGAGCTGTTTTTT.

The V call is TRBV11-3, the J call TRBJ2-5, with 7 bases matching TRBD1. CDR1 and CDR2 from the germline V gene are SGHNT and YENEEA. V was pared by 3 bases and J by 5 bases, with 3 bases of the junction left unmatched. There are 13 residues in the CDR3. CDR3: CASSFTGEETQYF. In nucleotides, the CDR3 is TGTGCCAGCAGCTTTACAGGGGAGGAGACCCAGTACTTC.

The rearrangement uses TRBV7-2 and TRBJ1-2; D is ambiguous. Germline V gives CDR1 SGHTA, CDR2 FQGNSA. The V end was cut by 0 bases, the J end by 5 bases, with 16 bases between. This CDR3 is 16 amino acids long. CDR3 residues: CASSLARHEGYYGYTF. The CDR3 coding sequence is TGTGCCAGCAGCTTAGCACGCCATGAAGGGTATTATGGCTACACCTTC.

The chain employs TRBV7-9 and TRBJ2-7, with 7 bases aligning to TRBD1. Trimming at V came to 5 bases and at J to 5 bases, leaving 3 bases not matched to a gene. This CDR3 comprises 12 residues. Germline loops: CDR1 SEHNR, CDR2 FQNEAQ (reference sequence). CDR3 sequence (DNA): TGTGCCAGCAGCCACAGGGGCGACGAGCAGTACTTC. Its protein is CASSHRGDEQYF. Complete variable domain (other parts from reference TRBV7-9 and TRBJ2-7): DTGVSQNPRHKITKRGQNVTFRCDPISEHNRLYWYRQTLGQGPEFLTYFQNEAQLEKSRLLSDRFSAERPKGSFSTLEIQRTEQGDSAMYLCASSHRGDEQYFGPGTRLTVT.

As regards this clone: Sequence at one end of the junction differs from germline and may be a read error. The chain recombines TRBV7-7 with TRBJ2-1, with TRBD1 identical over 10 bases. The CDR3 consists of 16 residues. Germline assignment: CDR1 SSHAT and CDR2 FNYEAQ (reference sequence). CDR3 loop: CASSLSRDRGYNEQFF. CDR3 nucleotides: TGTGCTAGCAGCTTATCCCGGGACAGGGGTTACAATGAGCAGTTCTTC.

This clone was found a few times. The CDR3 reads CASSLWGARNTEAFF. In nucleotides, the CDR3 is TGTGCCAGCAGTTTATGGGGGGCTAGGAACACTGAAGCTTTCTTT. The chain carries TRBV27 and TRBJ1-1; D perhaps matches TRBD1 (6 bases). The CDR3 covers 15 residues. CDR1 and CDR2 (germline): MNHEY, SMNVEV (reference sequence). V gave up 1 base and J gave up 1 base, with 10 bases separating them.

This chain links TRBV3-1 (or the pseudogene TRBV3-2) with TRBJ1-2; 7 nucleotides align to TRBD1. Germline V gene sequence: CDR1 LGHDT, CDR2 YNNKEL (reference sequence). The CDR3 runs 15 residues. Losses at the gene ends were 1 base for V and 2 bases for J; bases not matched to a gene: 4. In nucleotides, the CDR3 is TGTGCCAGCAGCCAAGGACAGGGCAGAAACTATGGCTACACCTTC. Translation: CASSQGQGRNYGYTF.

The V call is TRBV7-9, the J call TRBJ1-5; D gene uncertain. Germline V gives CDR1 SEHNR, CDR2 FQNEAQ (reference sequence). The V end lost 3 bases, the J end lost 5 bases, and 11 bases lay between the germline ends. The CDR3 sequence is 14 residues long. Written as DNA, the CDR3 is TGTGCCAGCAGCTTTGGGGTCGGGGATCAGCCCCAGCATTTT. Its translation is CASSFGVGDQPQHF.

To note about this clone: This sample includes further DNA sequences coding for the same CDR3. The rearrangement joins TRBV12-3 or TRBV12-4 to TRBJ2-7, with D uncertain. The CDR3 is 13 residues long. The ends were cut back, 3 bases at V and 0 bases at J, with 6 bases in the middle. The CDR3 sequence: CASSFSGSYEQYF. CDR3 DNA: TGTGCCAGCAGTTTCTCTGGCTCCTACGAGCAGTACTTC.

This clone was counted once. The rearrangement uses TRBV5-6 and TRBJ1-3, with D perhaps matching TRBD1 (5 bases). V lost 4 bases, J lost 0 bases, and 17 bases lay in between. From germline, CDR1 is SGHDT and CDR2 YYEEEE. The CDR3 contains 17 residues. In nucleotides, the CDR3 is TGTGCCAGCAGCCGGTTAGGAGGGGCCGCCTCTGGAAACACCATATATTTT. It specifies CASSRLGGAASGNTIYF. The complete variable domain, with remaining parts taken from reference TRBV5-6 and TRBJ1-3, reads DAGVTQSPTHLIKTRGQQVTLRCSPKSGHDTVSWYQQALGQGPQFIFQYYEEEERQRGNFPDRFSGHQFPNYSSELNVNALLLGDSALYLCASSRLGGAASGNTIYFGEGSWLTVV.

The chain has TRBV2 and TRBJ1-5; TRBD1 matches 7 bases. Germline assignment: CDR1 SNHLY and CDR2 FYNNEI. This CDR3 contains 15 residues. J gave up 2 bases and V 5 bases, and 6 bases lay outside the gene matches. The CDR3 DNA reads as TGTGCCAGCAGTCCCTGGACAGGCGGCAATCAGCCCCAGCATTTT. Its protein is CASSPWTGGNQPQHF.

The chain carries TRBV19 and TRBJ1-5; 12 bases line up with TRBD1. Germline assignment: CDR1 LNHDA and CDR2 SQIVND (reference sequence). The CDR3 extends over 15 amino acids. Unmatched junction bases numbered 5, after V lost 5 bases and J lost 6 bases. Here the CDR3 DNA reads TGTGCCAGTAGTCCGGGGACAGGGGGCACTCAGCCCCAGCATTTT. Amino acid sequence: CASSPGTGGTQPQHF.

V is TRBV29-1 and J is TRBJ2-2, with 8 nucleotides matching TRBD1. The CDR3 is 13 amino acids. Losses at the gene ends were 7 bases for V and 6 bases for J; bases not matched to a gene: 7. CDR1 and CDR2 from the germline V gene are SQVTM and ANQGSEA. This CDR3 reads CSARTGLAGELFF. DNA of the CDR3: TGCAGCGCGAGGACAGGGTTGGCCGGGGAGCTGTTTTTT.

The chain combines TRBV7-2 with TRBJ2-2; 8 bases match TRBD1. Germline V lookup: CDR1 SGHTA, CDR2 FQGNSA. After removal of 8 bases from V and 4 bases from J, the junction contained 6 bases not matched to a gene. The CDR3 runs 14 residues. CDR3 DNA sequence: TGTGCCAGCCTAAATCAGGGGGCCACCGGGGAGCTGTTTTTT. Translating gives CASLNQGATGELFF.

The count of this clone is one. The V gene is TRBV29-1, the J gene TRBJ1-1; no definite D call. Looked up from germline, CDR1 is SQVTM and CDR2 is ANQGSEA. CDR3 length: 12 residues. Deletions cut 4 bases from V and 1 base from J, with 7 bases between. The CDR3 coding sequence is TGCAGCGTTGGGGCCTGGAACACTGAAGCTTTCTTT. This sequence encodes CSVGAWNTEAFF. The full variable domain, its missing parts supplied by reference TRBV29-1 and TRBJ1-1, is SAVISQKPSRDICQRGTSLTIQCQVDSQVTMMFWYRQQPGQSLTLIATANQGSEATYESGFVIDKFPISRPNLTFSTLTVSNMSPEDSSIYLCSVGAWNTEAFFGQGTRLTVV.

The genes are TRBV7-3 and TRBJ2-5, with 7 nucleotides matching TRBD2. The CDR3 covers 14 residues. Unmatched junction bases numbered 12, after V lost 5 bases and J lost 9 bases. The V gene's germline CDR1 is SGHTA and CDR2 FQGTGA. CDR3 loop: CASSPSRDGGSQYF. Here the CDR3 DNA reads TGTGCCAGCAGCCCCTCAAGGGACGGGGGGTCCCAGTACTTC.